Each of the 14 T cell receptor beta chains below was sequenced from the same sample in a study of cytomegalovirus exposure and HLA in healthy donors. Primers for the PCR totalled 60 Vbeta and 13 Jbeta. Profiled with immunoSEQ multiplex PCR; TCRdb holds only in-frame clones, not every one. The sample consists of about 110,000 clones, roughly 80% of them appearing once. The sample consisted of PBMCs. These receptors were obtained from a man between 50 and 59 years old in good health and CMV-seronegative.

V gene TRBV5-4 combines with J gene TRBJ1-2, with TRBD1 as a possible D gene (5 bases). CDR3 size: 15 residues. Germline assignment: CDR1 SGHNT and CDR2 YYREEE (reference sequence). The V end was cut by 3 bases, the J end by 2 bases, with 14 bases between. This CDR3 is CASSYMRGGNYGYTF. CDR3 nucleotides: TGTGCCAGCAGCTACATGCGGGGGGGAAACTATGGCTACACCTTC.

The V gene is TRBV27, the J gene TRBJ1-5; D unresolved. This CDR3 spans 14 amino acids. V lost 6 bases and J lost 4, with 13 bases in between. CDR1 is MNHEY, CDR2 SMNVEV, per germline (reference sequence). CDR3 DNA: TGTGCCAGCAGCCAAGCAGGTTGGAATCAGCCCCAGCATTTT. Its translation is CASSQAGWNQPQHF.

The chain has TRBV5-8 and TRBJ2-1; 7 bases match TRBD1. The CDR3 extends over 15 amino acids. V dropped 5 bases and J dropped 4; count of bases not matched to a gene: 9. Germline V CDR1 and CDR2: SGHTS, YDEGEE. The CDR3 reads CASRLPGQFYNEQFF. The CDR3 region has the DNA TGTGCCAGCAGGCTCCCGGGACAGTTTTACAATGAGCAGTTCTTC.

The V call is TRBV7-9, the J call TRBJ2-7; 8 bases fit TRBD2. Trimming cost V 0 bases and J 3 bases; bases outside gene matches: 4. The CDR3 spans 15 residues. In germline, CDR1 is SEHNR, CDR2 FQNEAQ (reference sequence). The CDR3 region is CASSLASGESYEQYF. For the CDR3, the DNA is TGTGCCAGCAGCTTAGCTAGCGGGGAGAGCTACGAGCAGTACTTC.

V is TRBV4-1 and J is TRBJ2-3, with 7 bases aligning to TRBD1. This CDR3 has 15 residues. The V gene end was trimmed by 7 bases and the J gene end by 3 bases; junction bases not matched to a gene: 10. Germline loops: CDR1 MGHRA, CDR2 YSYEKL. The CDR3 coding sequence is TGCGCCAGCAAGCAGGGGGTATCAGGTACAGATACGCAGTATTTT. Its translation is CASKQGVSGTDTQYF.

The J gene is TRBJ1-5, the V gene TRBV18; D might be TRBD1 (5 bases). The CDR3 is 15 residues long. Germline V gene lookup returns CDR1 KGHSH and CDR2 LQKENI. V was clipped by 2 bases and J by 6 bases, with 14 bases between them. CDR3 nucleotides: TGTGCCAGCTCACCAGGGGCAGGTGCAGGTCAGCCCCAGCATTTT. It codes for CASSPGAGAGQPQHF.

This chain links TRBV7-3 with TRBJ2-5, with TRBD2 as a possible D gene (6 bases). V lost 2 bases, J lost 1 base, and 11 bases lay in between. The CDR3 consists of 15 residues. Germline V gene sequence: CDR1 SGHTA, CDR2 FQGTGA. The CDR3 nucleotides are TGTGCCAGCAGCTTACAACGGGGGAGCCAAGAGACCCAGTACTTC. It translates to CASSLQRGSQETQYF.

This clone is a singleton in its sample. The genes are TRBV27 and TRBJ1-2, with 7 bases identical to TRBD1. Germline V gene sequence: CDR1 MNHEY, CDR2 SMNVEV (reference sequence). The V segment lost 2 bases and the J segment 8 bases; nucleotides outside the gene matches: 11. CDR3 length: 15 residues. The CDR3 nucleotides are TGTGCCAGCAGTTTAAATCGTCGACAGGGACGGGGCTACACCTTC. Amino acids: CASSLNRRQGRGYTF.

This chain uses TRBV11-2 with TRBJ1-6, with D unresolved. The CDR3 loop spans 15 amino acids. V lost 5 bases to trimming and J lost 3 bases, with 11 bases between them. Germline V gives CDR1 SGHAT, CDR2 FQNNGV. The CDR3 coding sequence is TGTGCCAGCAGCCTGGCACCATACTATAATTCACCCCTCCACTTT. Translating gives CASSLAPYYNSPLHF.

The chain joins TRBV2 to TRBJ1-4; maybe TRBD1 (6 bases). Germline CDR1 is SNHLY and CDR2 is FYNNEI. The CDR3 covers 14 residues. V shed 7 bases and J shed 2 bases, with 11 bases lying between them. CDR3 in DNA: TGTGCCAGCAAGAAGACAGGCACTAATGAAAAACTGTTTTTT. Its translation: CASKKTGTNEKLFF.

The chain has TRBV6-1 and TRBJ1-1, with D possibly being TRBD1 (6 bases). The germline V gene has CDR1 MNHNS and CDR2 SASEGT. V lost 3 bases, J lost 5 bases, and 10 bases lay in between. The CDR3 has 13 amino acids. In DNA, the CDR3 is TGTGCCAGCAGTGATCAGGGGAATACTGAAGCTTTCTTT. Its protein product is CASSDQGNTEAFF.

The V gene is TRBV7-2, the J gene TRBJ2-1; tentatively, D is TRBD1 (6 bases). Deletions cut 5 bases from V and 4 bases from J, with 15 bases between. CDR1 is SGHTA, CDR2 FQGNSA, per germline. The CDR3 has 15 residues. CDR3 in DNA: TGTGCCAGCAGCCCCCCAGGGGCGAGGTACAATGAGCAGTTCTTC. Its protein product is CASSPPGARYNEQFF.

The V call is TRBV9, the J call TRBJ2-5; possible D gene TRBD1, 5 bases. Germline loops: CDR1 SGDLS, CDR2 YYNGEE. The CDR3 has 14 residues. The ends were cut back, 0 bases at V and 1 base at J, with 7 bases in the middle. The CDR3 protein is CASSVAQVQETQYF. The CDR3 bases are TGTGCCAGCAGCGTAGCACAGGTCCAAGAGACCCAGTACTTC. The full variable domain, rest sourced from reference TRBV9 and TRBJ2-5, is DSGVTQTPKHLITATGQRVTLRCSPRSGDLSVYWYQQSLDQGLQFLIQYYNGEERAKGNILERFSAQQFPDLHSELNLSSLELGDSALYFCASSVAQVQETQYFGPGTRLLVL.

This chain joins TRBV5-4 and TRBJ2-1; no clear D gene. There are 15 residues in the CDR3. V dropped 3 bases and J dropped 2 bases, with 12 bases sitting between them. Germline-derived CDR1 and CDR2 are SGHNT and YYREEE (reference sequence). The CDR3 DNA reads TGTGCCAGCAGCTCGACGGCTGGAGCCTACAATGAGCAGTTCTTC. Its translation is CASSSTAGAYNEQFF.